This record concerns one T cell receptor beta chain sequence. No antigen is known for it. This CDR3 spans 15 amino acids. Per germline, CDR1 DFQATT and CDR2 SNEGSKA (reference sequence). V shed 3 bases, J shed 4 bases, and the junction held 9 bases outside the gene matches. The authors isolated at least 7 million PBMCs per sample. The sample is drawn from a study of blood T cells in healthy people across ages. Study results and caveats: Correlation between TCR beta diversity and naive T cell percentage was strong.

Combining a sample-barcoded 5' primer with a J-beta primer mix, a second PCR ran for roughly 6 to 12 cycles. TCRdb itself ran the 5' RACE reads through MiXCR, one entry per CDR3 protein. The table lists approximately 800,000 distinct CDR3 sequences, around 50% of them singletons. The genes are TRBV20-1 and TRBJ1-3; the match to TRBD1 covers 7 bases. Sequenced input: blood. The receptor was derived from a man aged 40-50 years in good health. For the CDR3, the DNA is TGCAGTGCTAGTGACAGGGAGAATTACGGAAACACCATATATTTT. The encoded protein is CSASDRENYGNTIYF.